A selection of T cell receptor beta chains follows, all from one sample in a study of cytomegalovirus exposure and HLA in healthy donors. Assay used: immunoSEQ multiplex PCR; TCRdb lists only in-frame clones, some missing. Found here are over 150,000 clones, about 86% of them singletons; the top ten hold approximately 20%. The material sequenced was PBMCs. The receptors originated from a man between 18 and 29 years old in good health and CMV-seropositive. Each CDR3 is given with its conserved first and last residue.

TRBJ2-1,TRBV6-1,CASSEIGRGPHNEQFF
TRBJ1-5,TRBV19,CASSTAGGQPQHF
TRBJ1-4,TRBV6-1,CASSEGQTTNEKLFF
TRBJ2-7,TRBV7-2,CASSLGGGGGYEQYF
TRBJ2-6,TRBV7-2,CASSFGRIAGGSGANVLTF
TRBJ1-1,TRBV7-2,CASSVSGPENTEAFF
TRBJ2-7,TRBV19,CASSIELTGADEQYF
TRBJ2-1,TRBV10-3,CAISESKGGGIDEQFF
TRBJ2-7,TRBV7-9,CATRSGVSYEQYF
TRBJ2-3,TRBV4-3,CASSQGASNRPYSTDTQYF
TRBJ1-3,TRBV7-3,CASSLTGGASGNTIYF
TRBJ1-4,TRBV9,CASSSSPQDSATNEKLFF
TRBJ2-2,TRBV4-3,CASSQDGTGVTGELFF
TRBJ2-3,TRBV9,CASSVYTGDTDTQYF
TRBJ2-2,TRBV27,CASSTGTGTGELFF
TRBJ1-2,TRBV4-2,CASSQQTGEAYGYTF
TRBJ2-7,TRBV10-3,CAISDYYEQYF
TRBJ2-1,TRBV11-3,CASSQGTSGNNEQFF
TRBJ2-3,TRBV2,CASMGLAATDTQYF
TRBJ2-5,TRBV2,CASIGGAGGRETQYF
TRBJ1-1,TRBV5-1,CASRRGGETEAFF
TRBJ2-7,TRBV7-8,CASSSGARLYEQYF
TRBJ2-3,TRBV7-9,CASSWGLAGGNTQYF
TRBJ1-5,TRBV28,CASSFGRQPQHF
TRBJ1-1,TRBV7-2,CASSPRQGMNTEAFF
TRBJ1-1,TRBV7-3,CASSWGGNTEAFF
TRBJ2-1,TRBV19,CASSRTSGAYNEQFF
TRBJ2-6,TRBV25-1,CASSDPGTGFVLTF
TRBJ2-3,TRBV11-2,CASTRDISTDTQYF
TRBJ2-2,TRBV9,CASSPRYTGELFF
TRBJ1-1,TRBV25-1,CASSNVGTSEAFF
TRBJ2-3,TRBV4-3,CASSVRGGTADTQYF
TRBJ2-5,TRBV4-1,CASSHPPGRGNAGETQYF
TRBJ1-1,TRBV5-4,CASRGGGKGEAFF
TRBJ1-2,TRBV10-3,CAISDRNYGYTF
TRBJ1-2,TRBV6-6,CASREDRGYGYTF
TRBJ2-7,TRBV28,CASRHGTGFKSYEQYF
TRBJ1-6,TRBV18,CASSPETGVNSPLHF
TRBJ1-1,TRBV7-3,CASSNQGTGAGEAFF
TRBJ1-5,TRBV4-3,CASSQVVRDQPQHF
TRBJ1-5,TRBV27,CASSSTPNNQPQHF
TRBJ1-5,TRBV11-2,CASSSLQGANQPQHF
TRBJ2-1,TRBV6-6,CASSYSAGGLNEQFF
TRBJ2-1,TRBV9,CASRGVGQDNGEQFF
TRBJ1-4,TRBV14,CASSQEYRSNEKLFF
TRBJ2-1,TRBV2,CASSDVDISNEQFF
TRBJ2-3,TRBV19,CASSITSGRSYTDTQYF
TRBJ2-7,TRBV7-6,CASSAQSPWTSGAGEQYF
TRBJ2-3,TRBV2,CASNPIVARTRARDTQYF
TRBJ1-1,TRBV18,CASSPFDARGEAFF
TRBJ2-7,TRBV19,CASSIGRGYSYEQYF
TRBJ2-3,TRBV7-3,CASSAQGTQYF
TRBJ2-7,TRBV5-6,CASTHRGRLDYEQYF